The T cell receptor beta chain described here comes from a study of Ad26.COV2.S vaccination and SARS-CoV-2 variants. Study results and limitations: Greater spike-specific TCR breadth was seen in vaccine recipients than in placebo recipients. Responses of T cells in total may have been underestimated by the TCR breadth and depth analyses.

Documented treatment: 15 to 20 received Ad26.COV2.S at low or high dose, single or two shots; about 5 received placebo; per-sample allocation not given. The samples were gathered on day 63 after the first injection of vaccine or placebo. Details on this clone: Its antigen is not known.

This table comes from immunoSEQ multiplex PCR, and its TCRdb copy is limited to in-frame clones, with some not included. In the table there are some 500,000 clones, roughly nine tenths of which are singletons. Specimen: peripheral blood, collected in a trial of Ad26.COV2.S vaccine versus placebo. The sequence came from a person aged 18 to 59 who received the Ad26.COV2.S COVID-19 vaccine or a placebo.

CDR3 amino acids: CASSLGQGLIGYTF. CDR3 bases: TGTGCCAGCTCACTCGGACAGGGATTAATAGGCTACACCTTC. This chain connects TRBV18 to TRBJ1-2, with 8 positions matching TRBD1. The CDR3 spans 14 residues. V dropped 4 bases and J dropped 8; count of bases not matched to a gene: 9. Germline values: CDR1 KGHSH, CDR2 LQKENI.